Sequencing of this TCR beta chain was carried out in a study of shared clonotypes between healthy human individuals. The germline CDR1 and CDR2 sequences are SGHTS and YDEGEE. The CDR3 length is 15 residues. With 1 base removed from V and 0 bases from J, the gap between germline ends came to 7 bases. The protocol was immunoSEQ multiplex PCR, while the TCRdb copy is restricted to in-frame clones and leaves out a portion. The profile shows about 1.1 million clones, around three quarters of them singletons. This clonotype originated in a man aged 18 to 29 in good health. Some clones in this sample may be carry-over from other donors' samples. The sample was memory CD4+ T cells from PBMCs. Subset here: CD45RA-negative fraction. This sequence joins TRBV5-8 and TRBJ2-2, with D hard to call. Here the CDR3 reads CASSLRHTNTGELFF. CDR3 DNA: TGTGCCAGCAGCTTGCGGCATACGAACACCGGGGAGCTGTTTTTT.